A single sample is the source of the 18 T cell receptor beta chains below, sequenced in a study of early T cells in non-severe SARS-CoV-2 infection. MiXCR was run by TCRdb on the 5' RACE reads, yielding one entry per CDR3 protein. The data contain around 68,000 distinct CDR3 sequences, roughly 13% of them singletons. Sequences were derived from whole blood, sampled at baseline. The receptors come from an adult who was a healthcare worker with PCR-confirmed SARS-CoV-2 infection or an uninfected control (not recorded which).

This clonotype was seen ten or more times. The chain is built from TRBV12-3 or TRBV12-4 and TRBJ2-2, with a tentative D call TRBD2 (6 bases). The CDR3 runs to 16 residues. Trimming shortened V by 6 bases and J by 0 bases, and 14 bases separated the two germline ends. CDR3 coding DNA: TGTGCCAGCAGCCCCGTCGGGGGAACGAACACCGGGGAGCTGTTTTTT. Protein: CASSPVGGTNTGELFF.

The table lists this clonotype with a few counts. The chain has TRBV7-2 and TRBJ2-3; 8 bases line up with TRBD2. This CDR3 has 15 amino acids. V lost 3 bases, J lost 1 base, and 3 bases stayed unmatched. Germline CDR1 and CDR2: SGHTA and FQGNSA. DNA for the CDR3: TGTGCCAGCAGCTTCTGGCGGGAGGGCACAGATACGCAGTATTTT. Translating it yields CASSFWREGTDTQYF.

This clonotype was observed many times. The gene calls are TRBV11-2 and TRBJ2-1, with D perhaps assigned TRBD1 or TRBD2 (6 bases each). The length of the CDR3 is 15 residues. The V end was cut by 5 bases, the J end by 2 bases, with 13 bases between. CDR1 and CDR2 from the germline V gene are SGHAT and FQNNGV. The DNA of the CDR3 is TGTGCCAGCAGCGCCCGGGGGCCCGCCTACAATGAGCAGTTCTTC. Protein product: CASSARGPAYNEQFF.

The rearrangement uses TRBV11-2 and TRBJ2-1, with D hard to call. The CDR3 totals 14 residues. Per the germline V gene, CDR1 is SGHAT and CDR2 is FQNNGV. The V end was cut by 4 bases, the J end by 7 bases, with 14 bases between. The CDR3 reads CASSSALNPNEQFF. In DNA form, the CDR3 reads TGTGCCAGCAGCTCCGCCTTAAACCCTAATGAGCAGTTCTTC.

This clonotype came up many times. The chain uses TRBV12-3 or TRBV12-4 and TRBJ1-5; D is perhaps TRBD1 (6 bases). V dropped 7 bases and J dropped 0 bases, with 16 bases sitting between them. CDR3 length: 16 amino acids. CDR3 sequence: CASKPGEGLSNQPQHF. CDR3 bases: TGTGCCAGCAAACCAGGGGAGGGACTTAGCAATCAGCCCCAGCATTTT.

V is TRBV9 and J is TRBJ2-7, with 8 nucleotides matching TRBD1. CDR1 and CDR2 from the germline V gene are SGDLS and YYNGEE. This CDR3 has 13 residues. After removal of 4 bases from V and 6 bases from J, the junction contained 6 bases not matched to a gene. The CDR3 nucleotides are TGTGCCAGCAGCACGCAGGGGGCCGGCGAGCAGTACTTC. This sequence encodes CASSTQGAGEQYF.

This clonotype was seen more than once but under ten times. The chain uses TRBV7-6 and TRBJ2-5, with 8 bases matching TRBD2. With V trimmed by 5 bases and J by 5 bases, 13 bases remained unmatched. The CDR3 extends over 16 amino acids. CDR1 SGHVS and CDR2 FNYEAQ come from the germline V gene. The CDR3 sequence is CASSPTLGLERETQYF. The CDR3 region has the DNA TGTGCCAGCAGCCCTACCCTGGGACTAGAAAGGGAGACCCAGTACTTC.

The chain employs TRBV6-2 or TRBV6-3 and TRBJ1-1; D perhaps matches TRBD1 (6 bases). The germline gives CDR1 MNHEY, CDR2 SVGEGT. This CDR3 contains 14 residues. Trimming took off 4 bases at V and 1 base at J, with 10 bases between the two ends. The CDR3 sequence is CASSLSRGNTEAFF. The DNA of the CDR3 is TGTGCCAGCAGTTTGTCCAGGGGGAACACTGAAGCTTTCTTT.

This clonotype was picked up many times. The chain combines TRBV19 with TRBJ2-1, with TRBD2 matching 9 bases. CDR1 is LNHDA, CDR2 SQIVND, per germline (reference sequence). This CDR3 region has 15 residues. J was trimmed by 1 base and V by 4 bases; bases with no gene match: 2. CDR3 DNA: TGTGCCAGTAGTAATAGCGGGAGATCCTACAATGAGCAGTTCTTC. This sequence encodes CASSNSGRSYNEQFF.

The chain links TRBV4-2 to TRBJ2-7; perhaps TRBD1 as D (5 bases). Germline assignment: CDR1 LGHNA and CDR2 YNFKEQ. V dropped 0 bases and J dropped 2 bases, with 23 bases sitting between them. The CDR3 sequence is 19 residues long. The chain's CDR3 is CASSQEDFGAEQNAYEQYF. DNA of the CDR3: TGTGCCAGCAGCCAAGAAGATTTTGGGGCGGAACAGAATGCCTACGAGCAGTACTTC.

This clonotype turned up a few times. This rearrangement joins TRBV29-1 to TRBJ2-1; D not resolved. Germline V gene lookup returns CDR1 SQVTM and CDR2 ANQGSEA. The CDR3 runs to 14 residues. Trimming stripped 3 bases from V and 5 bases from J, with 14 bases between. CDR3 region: CSVDQIGRDNEQFF. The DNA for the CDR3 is TGCAGCGTTGACCAGATTGGACGCGACAATGAGCAGTTCTTC.

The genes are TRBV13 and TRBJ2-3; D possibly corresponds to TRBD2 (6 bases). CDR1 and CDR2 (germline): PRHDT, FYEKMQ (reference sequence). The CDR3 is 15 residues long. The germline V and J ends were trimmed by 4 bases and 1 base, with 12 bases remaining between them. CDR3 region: CASSSPGTGTDTQYF. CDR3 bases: TGTGCCAGCAGCTCCCCGGGGACTGGCACAGATACGCAGTATTTT.

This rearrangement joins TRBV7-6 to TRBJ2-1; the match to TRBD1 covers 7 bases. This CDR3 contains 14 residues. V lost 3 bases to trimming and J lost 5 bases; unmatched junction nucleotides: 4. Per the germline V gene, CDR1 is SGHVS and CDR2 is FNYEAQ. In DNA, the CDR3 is TGTGCCAGCAGCTTCCGGGACAGCCACAATGAGCAGTTCTTC. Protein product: CASSFRDSHNEQFF.

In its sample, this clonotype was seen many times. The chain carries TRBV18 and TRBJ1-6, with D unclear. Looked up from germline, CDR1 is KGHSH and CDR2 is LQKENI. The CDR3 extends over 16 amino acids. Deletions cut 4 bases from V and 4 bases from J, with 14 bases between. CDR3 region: CASSLSAGLYNSPLHF. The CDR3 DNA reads TGTGCCAGCTCACTGTCTGCGGGATTGTATAATTCACCCCTCCACTTT. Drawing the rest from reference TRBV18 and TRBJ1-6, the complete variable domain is NAGVMQNPRHLVRRRGQEARLRCSPMKGHSHVYWYRQLPEEGLKFMVYLQKENIIDESGMPKERFSAEFPKEGPSILRIQQVVRGDSAAYFCASSLSAGLYNSPLHFGNGTRLTVT.

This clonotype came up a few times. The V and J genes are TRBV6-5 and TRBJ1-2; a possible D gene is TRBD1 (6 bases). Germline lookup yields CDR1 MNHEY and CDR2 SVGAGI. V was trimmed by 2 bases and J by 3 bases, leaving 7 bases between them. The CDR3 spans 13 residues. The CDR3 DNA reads TGTGCCAGCAGTTACAACAGGGACTATGGCTACACCTTC. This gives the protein CASSYNRDYGYTF.

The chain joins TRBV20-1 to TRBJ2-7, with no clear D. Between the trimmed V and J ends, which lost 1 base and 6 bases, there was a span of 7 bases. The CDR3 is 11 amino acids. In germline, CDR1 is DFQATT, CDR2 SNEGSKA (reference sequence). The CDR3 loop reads CSARVAFEQYF. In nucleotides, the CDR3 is TGCAGTGCTAGAGTTGCTTTCGAGCAGTACTTC.

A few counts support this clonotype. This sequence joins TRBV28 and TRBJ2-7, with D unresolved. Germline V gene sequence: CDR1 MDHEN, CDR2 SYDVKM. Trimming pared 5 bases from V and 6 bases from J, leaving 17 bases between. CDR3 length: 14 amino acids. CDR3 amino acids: CASSDSNIPREQYF. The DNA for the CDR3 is TGTGCCAGCAGTGACTCCAATATACCCCGCGAGCAGTACTTC. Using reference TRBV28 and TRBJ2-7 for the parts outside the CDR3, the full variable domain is DVKVTQSSRYLVKRTGEKVFLECVQDMDHENMFWYRQDPGLGLRLIYFSYDVKMKEKGDIPEGYSVSREKKERFSLILESASTNQTSMYLCASSDSNIPREQYFGPGTRLTVT.

The CDR3 DNA sequence: TGTGCCACCCGTCCAGGTCTTAACTATGGCTACACCTTC. Its translation: CATRPGLNYGYTF. The chain employs TRBV2 and TRBJ1-2; D is unresolved. Trimming cost V 10 bases and J 1 base, with 13 bases left between them. This CDR3 is built from 13 residues. The germline CDR1 and CDR2 sequences are SNHLY and FYNNEI.